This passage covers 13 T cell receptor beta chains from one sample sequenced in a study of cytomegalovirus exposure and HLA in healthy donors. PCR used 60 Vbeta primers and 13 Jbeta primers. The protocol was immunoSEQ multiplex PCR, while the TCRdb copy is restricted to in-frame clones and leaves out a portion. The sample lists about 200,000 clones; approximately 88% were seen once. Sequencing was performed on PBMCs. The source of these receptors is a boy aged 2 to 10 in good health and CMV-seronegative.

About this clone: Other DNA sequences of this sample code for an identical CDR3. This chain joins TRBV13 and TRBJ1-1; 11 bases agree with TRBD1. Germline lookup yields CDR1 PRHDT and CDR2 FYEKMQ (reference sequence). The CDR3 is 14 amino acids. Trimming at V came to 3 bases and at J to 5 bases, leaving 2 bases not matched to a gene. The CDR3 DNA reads TGTGCCAGCAGCTTGGGACAGGGGGTAACTGAAGCTTTCTTT. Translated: CASSLGQGVTEAFF. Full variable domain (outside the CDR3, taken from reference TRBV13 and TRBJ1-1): AAGVIQSPRHLIKEKRETATLKCYPIPRHDTVYWYQQGPGQDPQFLISFYEKMQSDKGSIPDRFSAQQFSDYHSELNMSSLELGDSALYFCASSLGQGVTEAFFGQGTRLTVV.

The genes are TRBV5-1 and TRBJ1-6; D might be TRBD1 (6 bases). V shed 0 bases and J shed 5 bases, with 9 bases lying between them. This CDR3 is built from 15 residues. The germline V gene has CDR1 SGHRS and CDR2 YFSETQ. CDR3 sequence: CASSLEGVNNSPLHF. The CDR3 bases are TGCGCCAGCAGCTTGGAGGGGGTCAATAATTCACCCCTCCACTTT.

Written as DNA, the CDR3 is TGTGCCAGCAGTTACAACAAGCGCAAAGAGACCCAGTACTTC. It translates to CASSYNKRKETQYF. The rearrangement links TRBV6-6 to TRBJ2-5; D is undetermined. Germline loops: CDR1 MNHNY, CDR2 SVGAGI (reference sequence). CDR3 length: 14 amino acids. Between the trimmed V and J ends, which lost 2 bases and 3 bases, there was a span of 10 bases.

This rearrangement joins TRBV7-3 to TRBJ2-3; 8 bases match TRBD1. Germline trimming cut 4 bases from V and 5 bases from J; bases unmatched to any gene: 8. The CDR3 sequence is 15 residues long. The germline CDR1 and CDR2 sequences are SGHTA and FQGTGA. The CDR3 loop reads CASSSSGGPGDTQYF. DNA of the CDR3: TGTGCCAGCAGCTCATCAGGGGGCCCCGGAGATACGCAGTATTTT.

The CDR3 DNA is TGTGCCAGCAGCTGGGGGGCTCCGGGACAGGGGAGAAGCACAGATACGCAGTATTTT. This encodes CASSWGAPGQGRSTDTQYF. The rearrangement joins TRBV5-4 to TRBJ2-3, with 10 bases identical to TRBD1. CDR3 length equals 19 residues. Germline V gene lookup returns CDR1 SGHNT and CDR2 YYREEE (reference sequence). V gave up 3 bases and J gave up 0 bases; unmatched junction bases: 13. The whole variable domain, remainder taken from reference TRBV5-4 and TRBJ2-3, is ETGVTQSPTHLIKTRGQQVTLRCSSQSGHNTVSWYQQALGQGPQFIFQYYREEENGRGNFPPRFSGLQFPNYSSELNVNALELDDSALYLCASSWGAPGQGRSTDTQYFGPGTRLTVL.

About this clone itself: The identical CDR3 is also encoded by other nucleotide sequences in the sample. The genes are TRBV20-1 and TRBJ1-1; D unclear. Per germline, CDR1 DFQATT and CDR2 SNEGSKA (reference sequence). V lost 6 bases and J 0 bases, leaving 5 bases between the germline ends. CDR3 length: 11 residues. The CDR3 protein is CSALLNTEAFF. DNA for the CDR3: TGCAGTGCCCTCTTGAACACTGAAGCTTTCTTT.

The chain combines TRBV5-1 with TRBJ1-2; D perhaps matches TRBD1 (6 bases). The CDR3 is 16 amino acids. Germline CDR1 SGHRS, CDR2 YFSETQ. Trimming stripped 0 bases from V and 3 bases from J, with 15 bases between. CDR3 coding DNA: TGCGCCAGCAGCTTGGGGGGGGGCGCGGCGTACTATGGCTACACCTTC. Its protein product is CASSLGGGAAYYGYTF.

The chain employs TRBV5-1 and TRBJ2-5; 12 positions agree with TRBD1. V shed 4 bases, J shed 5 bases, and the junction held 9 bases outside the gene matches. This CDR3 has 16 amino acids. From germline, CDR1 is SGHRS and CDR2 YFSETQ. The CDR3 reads CASSPGTGGDWETQYF. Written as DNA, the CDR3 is TGCGCCAGCAGCCCCGGGACAGGGGGCGATTGGGAGACCCAGTACTTC.

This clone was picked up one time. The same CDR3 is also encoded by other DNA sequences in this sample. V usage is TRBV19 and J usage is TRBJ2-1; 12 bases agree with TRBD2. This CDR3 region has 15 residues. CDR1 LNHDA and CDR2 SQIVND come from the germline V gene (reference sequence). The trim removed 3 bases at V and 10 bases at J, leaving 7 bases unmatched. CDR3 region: CASSISSGGAGEQFF. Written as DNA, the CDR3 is TGTGCCAGTAGTATTTCTAGCGGGGGGGCCGGCGAGCAGTTCTTC.

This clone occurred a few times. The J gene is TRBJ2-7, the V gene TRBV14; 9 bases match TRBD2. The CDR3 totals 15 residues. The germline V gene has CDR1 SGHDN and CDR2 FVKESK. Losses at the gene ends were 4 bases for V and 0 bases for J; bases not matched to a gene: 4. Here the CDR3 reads CASSPGLATSYEQYF. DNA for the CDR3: TGTGCCAGCAGCCCGGGACTAGCTACCTCCTACGAGCAGTACTTC.

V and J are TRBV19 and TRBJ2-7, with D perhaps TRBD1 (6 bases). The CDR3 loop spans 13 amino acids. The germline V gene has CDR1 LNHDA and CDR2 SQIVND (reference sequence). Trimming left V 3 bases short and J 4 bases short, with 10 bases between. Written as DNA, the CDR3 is TGTGCCAGTAGTATGGGGACACCATACGAGCAGTACTTC. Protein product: CASSMGTPYEQYF.

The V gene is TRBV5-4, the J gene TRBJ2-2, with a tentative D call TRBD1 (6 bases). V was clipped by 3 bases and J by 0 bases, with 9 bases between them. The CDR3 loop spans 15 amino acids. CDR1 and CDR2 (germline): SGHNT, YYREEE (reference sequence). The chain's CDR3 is CASSSDRPNTGELFF. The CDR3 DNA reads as TGTGCCAGCAGCTCCGACAGGCCGAACACCGGGGAGCTGTTTTTT.

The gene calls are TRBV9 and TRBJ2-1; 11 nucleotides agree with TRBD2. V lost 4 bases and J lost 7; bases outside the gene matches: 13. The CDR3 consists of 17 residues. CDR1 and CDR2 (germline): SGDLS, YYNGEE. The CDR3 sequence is CASSRGGSGGAWNEQFF. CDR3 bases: TGTGCCAGCAGCAGGGGAGGTAGCGGGGGGGCTTGGAATGAGCAGTTCTTC.